A single sample gave rise to the 9 T cell receptor beta chains below, sequenced in a study of T-cell memory formation after mild COVID-19. TCRdb re-analysed the 5' RACE reads in MiXCR, keeping a single row per CDR3 protein. The sample has some 300,000 distinct CDR3 sequences, less than 25% seen once; the top ten hold roughly 21%. The source material was PBMCs or a T cell subset sorted from them (not recorded which). The receptors here all came from a man in his late teens or twenties who had mild COVID-19 (a few samples of this study predate the infection). Cell type and time point are not known.

The CDR3 DNA follows: TGTGCCAGCAGCTTTGCGCCTGCGGGATACGAGCAGTACTTC. The encoded protein is CASSFAPAGYEQYF. The chain is built from TRBV7-2 and TRBJ2-7; a possible D gene is TRBD2 (6 bases). The germline CDR1 and CDR2 sequences are SGHTA and FQGNSA. The CDR3 is 14 amino acids. Trimming cost V 3 bases and J 4 bases, with 13 bases left between them. Variable domain in full (rest from reference TRBV7-2 and TRBJ2-7): GAGVSQSPSNKVTEKGKDVELRCDPISGHTALYWYRQSLGQGLEFLIYFQGNSAPDKSGLPSDRFSAERTGGSVSTLTIQRTQQEDSAVYLCASSFAPAGYEQYFGPGTRLTVT.

This chain uses TRBV7-9 with TRBJ1-4; tentatively, D is TRBD1 (5 bases). There are 17 residues in the CDR3. The germline CDR1 and CDR2 sequences are SEHNR and FQNEAQ (reference sequence). The V end was cut by 10 bases, the J end by 0 bases, with 21 bases between. In DNA form, the CDR3 reads TGTGCCACCTCCCCCACCGGGACGGGGGCAACTAATGAAAAACTGTTTTTT. Amino acid sequence: CATSPTGTGATNEKLFF.

This clonotype was seen ten or more times. This chain links TRBV2 with TRBJ2-3; tentative D call: TRBD2 (5 bases). Germline lookup yields CDR1 SNHLY and CDR2 FYNNEI. V dropped 6 bases and J dropped 4 bases, with 8 bases sitting between them. This CDR3 spans 12 amino acids. The CDR3: CASSYSADTQYF. Here the CDR3 DNA reads TGTGCCAGCAGCTATAGCGCAGATACGCAGTATTTT.

The chain carries TRBV6-6 and TRBJ2-1; 10 nucleotides line up with TRBD1. The CDR3 runs 13 residues. After removal of 4 bases from V and 12 bases from J, the junction contained 6 bases not matched to a gene. Germline V gene lookup returns CDR1 MNHNY and CDR2 SVGAGI (reference sequence). This chain's CDR3 is CASSLPRDRGQFF. The CDR3 nucleotides read TGTGCCAGCAGTTTGCCCCGGGACAGGGGGCAGTTCTTC.

The chain joins TRBV7-9 to TRBJ2-1, with a weak D call TRBD1 (7 bases). Germline V CDR1 and CDR2: SEHNR, FQNEAQ (reference sequence). Trimming shortened V by 1 base and J by 15 bases, and 16 bases separated the two germline ends. The CDR3 loop spans 13 amino acids. The CDR3 protein is CASSLETGTPWFF. CDR3 nucleotides: TGTGCCAGCAGCTTAGAGACAGGGACTCCATGGTTCTTC.

In its sample, this clonotype was seen once. The chain recombines TRBV20-1 with TRBJ1-2, with D hard to call. Trimming stripped 5 bases from V and 3 bases from J, with 4 bases between. Per germline, CDR1 DFQATT and CDR2 SNEGSKA (reference sequence). There are 10 residues in the CDR3. The CDR3 region is CSALDYGYTF. In DNA form, the CDR3 reads TGCAGTGCTTTAGACTATGGCTACACCTTC.

V gene TRBV7-9 combines with J gene TRBJ2-1; D not certain. CDR1 and CDR2 (germline): SEHNR, FQNEAQ (reference sequence). V was pared by 6 bases and J by 5 bases, with 11 bases between. The CDR3 is 13 residues long. The CDR3 spells CASSPDWDNEQFF. In DNA form, the CDR3 reads TGTGCCAGCAGTCCCGACTGGGACAATGAGCAGTTCTTC.

There are a few counts of this clonotype. The gene calls are TRBV11-1 and TRBJ2-2; 10 bases align to TRBD2. Germline V lookup: CDR1 SGHAT, CDR2 FQDESV (reference sequence). V dropped 5 bases and J dropped 2; count of bases not matched to a gene: 5. This CDR3 contains 16 residues. The CDR3 DNA reads as TGTGCCAGCAGCGGGCTAGCGGGGGCCAACACCGGGGAGCTGTTTTTT. It codes for CASSGLAGANTGELFF.

The chain couples TRBV7-8 to TRBJ1-3, with D tentatively TRBD1 (5 bases). CDR1 is SGHVS, CDR2 FQNEAQ, per germline. Trimming removed 2 bases from V and 9 bases from J, with 11 bases in between. The CDR3 loop spans 13 amino acids. The CDR3 reads CASSLQGVRTIYF. CDR3 in DNA: TGTGCCAGCAGCTTACAGGGCGTGCGCACCATATATTTT. Full variable domain (rest looked up from reference TRBV7-8 and TRBJ1-3): GAGVSQSPRYKVAKRGQDVALRCDPISGHVSLFWYQQALGQGPEFLTYFQNEAQLDKSGLPSDRFFAERPEGSVSTLKIQRTQQEDSAVYLCASSLQGVRTIYFGEGSWLTVV.